The source of this T cell receptor (beta chain) is a study of T cell responses to AZD1222 COVID-19 vaccine. Study-wide findings and caveats: Spike-wide coverage was observed for vaccine-associated CD4 TCRs, with dominant responses at 160-218 and 743-854. Increases in Spike-specific TCR breadth and depth were seen after two AZD1222 doses. White British ancestry dominated among donors, who included more females, and clonal diversity was possibly underestimated.

This clone was observed a few times. The antigen remains undetermined. Germline values: CDR1 MNHNS, CDR2 SASEGT. The CDR3 loop spans 16 amino acids. The junction had 5 bases not matched to a gene; V was cut back by 1 base and J by 2 bases. Method: immunoSEQ multiplex PCR; TCRdb's copy keeps in-frame clones and lacks some. This sample carries around 110,000 clones, roughly 92% of them seen once, and the ten largest clones take roughly 1.6%. The TCR sequence derives from an adult who received the AZD1222 COVID-19 vaccine. The chain employs TRBV6-1 and TRBJ1-5, with TRBD1 identical over 7 bases. The specimen was peripheral blood, collected 28 days after the second AZD1222 dose. This CDR3 reads CASSEEGGTGNQPQHF. The CDR3 DNA reads TGTGCCAGCAGTGAAGAAGGGGGCACGGGCAATCAGCCCCAGCATTTT.